Given below is one T cell receptor (beta chain) in context. The read ends 3 residues before the CDR3 terminus; that terminus is restored from the germline J gene. The sample belongs to a study of T cells in women clearing cervical HPV infection. Clones were read by immunoSEQ multiplex PCR, and TCRdb kept only the in-frame ones, dropping some. Its table lists tens of thousands of clones. The CDR3 contains 14 residues. V lost 1 base and J lost 1, with 8 bases in between. Germline V CDR1 and CDR2: SGHKS, YYEKEE (reference sequence). The chain combines TRBV5-5 with TRBJ2-5, with a weak D call TRBD2 (5 bases). The sequence came from a woman between 18 and 75 years old with a cervical HPV16 infection that either progressed to CIN3+ or cleared (not recorded which). The sequencing sample was made of blood buffy coat. CDR3 region: CASSLPSSQETQYF. The DNA read from the CDR3 is TGTGCCAGCAGCTTGCCTAGCAGCCAAGAGACC.